This T cell receptor (beta chain) was recovered during a study of cytomegalovirus exposure and HLA in healthy donors. The germline CDR1 and CDR2 sequences are SGHAT and FQNNGV. The CDR3 is made up of 13 amino acids. V lost 3 bases and J 5 bases, leaving 11 bases between the germline ends. The PCR was carried out with 60 Vbeta primers and 13 Jbeta primers. Some clones are missing from TCRdb's copy, which holds only in-frame ones; the method was immunoSEQ multiplex PCR. The top ten hold about 9.5% of the sample, which has about 160,000 clones, about 80% seen once. The clonotype was recovered from a man aged 18 to 30 in good health and CMV-seropositive. The genes are TRBV11-2 and TRBJ2-7; D uncertain. The sequencing sample was made of PBMCs. The CDR3 region has the DNA TGTGCCAGCAGCTTCCAAACATGGCACGAGCAGTACTTC. Protein: CASSFQTWHEQYF.